Included here is one TCR beta chain sequence, with context. These data are taken from a study of blood T cell repertoires in COVID-19. Across the study: From T cells, B-cell-depleted T cells, or PBMCs came the material, which was cDNA or gDNA.

Repertoires were generated with immunoSEQ multiplex PCR, while TCRdb's copy carries only in-frame clones and drops some. This sample has 170,000 or so clones, with roughly 83% found just once. The V gene end was trimmed by 4 bases and the J gene end by 7 bases; junction bases not matched to a gene: 2. Per germline, CDR1 MNHEY and CDR2 SMNVEV (reference sequence). This CDR3 has 14 residues. V gene TRBV27 combines with J gene TRBJ1-6, with TRBD1 identical over 9 bases. The sample taken for sequencing was peripheral blood. The TCR sequence derives from a woman aged 40 to 50 with COVID-19, enrolled during active disease. CDR3 protein: CASSWDRANSPLHF. CDR3 nucleotides: TGTGCCAGCAGTTGGGACAGGGCGAATTCACCCCTCCACTTT.